The 2 T cell receptor beta chains given below trace back to one sample, sequenced in a study of blood T cell repertoires in COVID-19. TCRdb's table, derived via immunoSEQ multiplex PCR, lists solely in-frame clones and lacks some. In the table there are some 200,000 clones, 84% of which are singletons. Sequencing input: peripheral blood. The receptors come from a woman in her thirties who had recovered from COVID-19.

The rearrangement links TRBV3-1 (or the pseudogene TRBV3-2) to TRBJ1-5; no clear D. Germline V gene data show CDR1 as LGHDT and CDR2 as YNNKEL (reference sequence). V lost 0 bases, J lost 3 bases, and 15 bases lay in between. This CDR3 has 17 residues. CDR3 sequence reads: CASSQDLPGWNNQPQHF. CDR3 sequence (DNA): TGTGCCAGCAGCCAAGACCTTCCGGGATGGAACAATCAGCCCCAGCATTTT.

This clone was seen only a few times. The chain uses TRBV6-5 and TRBJ2-1, with 10 bases that match TRBD2. Germline V gene lookup returns CDR1 MNHEY and CDR2 SVGAGI. The CDR3 spans 15 residues. The ends lost 6 bases at V and 9 bases at J; junction bases unmatched: 11. As DNA, the CDR3 is TGTGCCAGCAGAACGGTGGCTAGCGGGAGAAGTGAGCAGTTCTTC. It codes for CASRTVASGRSEQFF.